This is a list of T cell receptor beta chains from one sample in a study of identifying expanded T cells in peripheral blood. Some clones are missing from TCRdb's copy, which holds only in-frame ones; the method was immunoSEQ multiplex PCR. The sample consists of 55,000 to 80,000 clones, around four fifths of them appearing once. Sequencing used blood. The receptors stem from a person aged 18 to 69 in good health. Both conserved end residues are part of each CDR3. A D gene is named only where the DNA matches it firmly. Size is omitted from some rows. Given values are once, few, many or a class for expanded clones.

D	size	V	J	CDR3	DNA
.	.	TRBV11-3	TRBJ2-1	CASSLGQSYNEQFF	TGTGCCAGCAGCTTAGGACAGTCCTACAATGAGCAGTTCTTC
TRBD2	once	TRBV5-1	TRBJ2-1	CASSLGAGGSNNEQFF	TGCGCCAGCAGCTTGGGAGCGGGGGGATCGAACAATGAGCAGTTCTTC
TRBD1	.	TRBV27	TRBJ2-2	CASSFRDRGGGELFF	TGTGCCAGCAGTTTCCGGGACAGGGGCGGCGGGGAGCTGTTTTTT
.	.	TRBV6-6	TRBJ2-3	CASSLGQRDTQYF	TGTGCCAGCAGTCTCGGGCAGAGAGATACGCAGTATTTT
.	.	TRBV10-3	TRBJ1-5	CAISESGGGNQPQHF	TGTGCCATCAGTGAGTCGGGGGGAGGCAATCAGCCCCAGCATTTT
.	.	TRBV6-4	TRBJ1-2	CASSEDKDDLYGYTF	TGTGCCAGCAGTGAGGACAAGGACGATCTCTATGGCTACACCTTC
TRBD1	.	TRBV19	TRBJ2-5	CASSADRVQETQYF	TGTGCCAGTAGTGCGGACAGGGTGCAAGAGACCCAGTACTTC
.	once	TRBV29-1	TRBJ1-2	CSVGGTSNYGYTF	TGCAGCGTCGGGGGGACTTCTAACTATGGCTACACCTTC
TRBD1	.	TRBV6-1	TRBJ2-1	CASSLRGQLYNEQFF	TGTGCCAGCTCTCTTAGGGGACAGCTCTACAATGAGCAGTTCTTC
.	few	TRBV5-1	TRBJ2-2	CASSLVGGLNTGELFF	TGCGCCAGCAGCTTGGTCGGGGGGCTTAACACCGGGGAGCTGTTTTTT
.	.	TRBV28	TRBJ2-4	CASSLTSGPRNIQYF	TGTGCCAGCAGTTTGACTTCCGGGCCAAGGAACATTCAGTACTTC
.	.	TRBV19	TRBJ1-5	CASRGRVNQPQHF	TGTGCCAGTAGAGGACGGGTAAATCAGCCCCAGCATTTT
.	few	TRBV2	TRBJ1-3	CASSVGQGYSGNTIYF	TGTGCCAGCAGTGTAGGGCAGGGATATTCTGGAAACACCATATATTTT
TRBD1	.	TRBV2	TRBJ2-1	CASTRQGSAYNEQFF	TGTGCCAGCACTAGACAGGGGTCAGCCTACAATGAGCAGTTCTTC
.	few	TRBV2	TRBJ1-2	CATTRNHGYTF	TGTGCCACTACCAGAAACCATGGCTACACCTTC
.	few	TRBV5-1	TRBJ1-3	CASSGPTDSNTIYF	TGCGCCAGCAGTGGGCCGACAGATTCAAACACCATATATTTT
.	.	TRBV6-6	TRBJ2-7	CASTTRGEQYF	TGTGCCAGCACCACCCGGGGCGAGCAGTACTTC
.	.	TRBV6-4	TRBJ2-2	CASSQHGGNTGELFF	TGTGCCAGCAGCCAGCATGGAGGAAACACCGGGGAGCTGTTTTTT
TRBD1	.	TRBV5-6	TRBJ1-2	CASRRQGARGYTF	TGTGCCAGCAGGCGACAGGGCGCGAGGGGCTACACCTTC
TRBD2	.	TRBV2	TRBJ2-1	CASSEAFQGGDEQFF	TGTGCCAGCAGTGAAGCGTTCCAGGGAGGGGATGAGCAGTTCTTC
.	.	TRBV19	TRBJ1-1	CASSPGNQDTEAFF	TGTGCCAGTAGCCCAGGGAATCAGGACACTGAAGCTTTCTTT
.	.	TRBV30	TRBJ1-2	CAGGSGYTF	TGTGCCGGGGGGTCTGGCTACACCTTC
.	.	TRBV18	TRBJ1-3	CASSPPGGLSGNTIYF	TGTGCCAGCTCACCACCTGGGGGCCTCTCTGGAAACACCATATATTTT
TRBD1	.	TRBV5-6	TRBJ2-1	CASSSGTGKGQFF	TGTGCCAGCAGCAGCGGGACAGGGAAAGGGCAGTTCTTC
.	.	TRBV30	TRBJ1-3	CAWSIGNTIYF	TGTGCCTGGAGTATTGGAAACACCATATATTTT
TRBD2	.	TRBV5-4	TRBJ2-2	CASSPRAGATTGELFF	TGTGCCAGCAGCCCTCGAGCGGGGGCCACCACCGGGGAGCTGTTTTTT
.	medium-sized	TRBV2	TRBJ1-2	CASHDRRQGYGYTF	TGTGCCAGCCACGACCGACGACAAGGCTATGGCTACACCTTC
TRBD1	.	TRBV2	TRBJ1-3	CASIPDRVDGNTIYF	TGTGCCAGCATTCCGGACAGGGTAGATGGAAACACCATATATTTT
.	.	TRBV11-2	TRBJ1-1	CASSLEVLGGITFF	TGTGCCAGCAGCTTAGAGGTGTTGGGGGGGATCACTTTCTTT
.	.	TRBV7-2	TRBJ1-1	CASSSRGGNTEAFF	TGTGCCAGCAGCTCCAGAGGTGGGAACACTGAAGCTTTCTTT
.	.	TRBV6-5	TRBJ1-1	CASSENTEAFF	TGTGCCAGCAGTGAGAACACTGAAGCTTTCTTT